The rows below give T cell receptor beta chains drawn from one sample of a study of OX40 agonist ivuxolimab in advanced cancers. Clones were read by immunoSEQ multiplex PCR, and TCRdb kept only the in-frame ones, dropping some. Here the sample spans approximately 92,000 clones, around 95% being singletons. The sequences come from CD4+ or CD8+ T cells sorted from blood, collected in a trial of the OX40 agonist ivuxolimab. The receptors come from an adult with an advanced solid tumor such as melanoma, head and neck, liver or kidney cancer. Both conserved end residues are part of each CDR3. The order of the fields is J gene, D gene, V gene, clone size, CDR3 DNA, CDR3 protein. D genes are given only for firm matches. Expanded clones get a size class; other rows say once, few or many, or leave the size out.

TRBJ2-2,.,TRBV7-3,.,TGTGCCAGCAGCTTAGGGACCACGAGCACCGGGGAGCTGTTTTTT,CASSLGTTSTGELFF
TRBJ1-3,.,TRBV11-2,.,TGTGCCAGCAGCGATGACAGACTCAGCTCTGGAAACACCATATATTTT,CASSDDRLSSGNTIYF
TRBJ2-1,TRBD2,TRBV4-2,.,TGTGCCAGCAGCCAACAAGCGGGAGAGTCCTACAATGAGCAGTTCTTC,CASSQQAGESYNEQFF
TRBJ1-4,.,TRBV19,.,TGTGCCAGTAGTCCTTGGACAAGGACGGCAACTAATGAAAAACTGTTTTTT,CASSPWTRTATNEKLFF
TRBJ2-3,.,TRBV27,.,TGTGCCAGCAGGAAAGGGATAAGACTAGAAGGCACAGATACGCAGTATTTT,CASRKGIRLEGTDTQYF
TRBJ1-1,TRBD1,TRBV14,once,TGTGCCAGCAGCCAATGGACAGGGGCTGAAGCTTTCTTT,CASSQWTGAEAFF
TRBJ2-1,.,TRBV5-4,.,TGTGCCAGCAGCGAGGGGGGCAATGAGCAGTTCTTC,CASSEGGNEQFF
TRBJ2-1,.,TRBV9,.,TGTGCCAGCAGCGTAGGGGGTGCGGAAAAAAACAATGAGCAGTTCTTC,CASSVGGAEKNNEQFF
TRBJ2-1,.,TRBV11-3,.,TGTGCCAGCAGCTTAGAATCTAAGTTACACAATGAGCAGTTCTTC,CASSLESKLHNEQFF
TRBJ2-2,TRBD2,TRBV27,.,TGTGCCAGCAGCTTGGGGTGGGGACTAGCGGGGGGGCAAGCAATCACCGGGGAGCTGTTTTTT,CASSLGWGLAGGQAITGELFF
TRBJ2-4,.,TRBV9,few,TGTGCCAGCAGCGTAGACGGGGCCAAAAACATTCAGTACTTC,CASSVDGAKNIQYF
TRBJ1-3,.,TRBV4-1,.,TGCGCCAGCAGTCGGGAGTCTGGAAACACCATATATTTT,CASSRESGNTIYF
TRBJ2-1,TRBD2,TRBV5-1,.,TGCGCCAGCAGCTATGGACTAGCAGGAGATGAGCAGTTCTTC,CASSYGLAGDEQFF
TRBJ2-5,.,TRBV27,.,TGTGCCACCCAGAATGGTAGAGTCACAGGTCTTGAGACCCAGTACTTC,CATQNGRVTGLETQYF
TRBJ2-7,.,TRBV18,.,TGTGCCAGCTCACCACTTCCTGAGGATGCCTACGAGCAGTACTTC,CASSPLPEDAYEQYF
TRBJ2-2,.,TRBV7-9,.,TGTGCCAGCAGCTCATCGACAGAGAGAGAGGCCGGGGAGCTGTTTTTT,CASSSSTEREAGELFF
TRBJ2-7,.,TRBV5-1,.,TGCGCCAGCAGCCTTAGCGGAACCTCCTACGAGCAGTACTTC,CASSLSGTSYEQYF
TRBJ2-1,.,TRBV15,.,TGTGCCACCAGCACCTCCGGAGTAGCCTACAATGAGCAGTTCTTC,CATSTSGVAYNEQFF
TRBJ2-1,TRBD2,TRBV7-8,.,TGTGCCAGCAGCCTACCCGGGACTAGCCCAAGCAATGAGCAGTTCTTC,CASSLPGTSPSNEQFF
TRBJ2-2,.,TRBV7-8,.,TGTGCCAGCAGCTTAGTGGGGGGAATGACCAACACCGGGGAGCTGTTTTTT,CASSLVGGMTNTGELFF
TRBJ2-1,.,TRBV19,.,TGTGCCAGTAGTAGCGGTAGCTCCTACAATGAGCAGTTCTTC,CASSSGSSYNEQFF
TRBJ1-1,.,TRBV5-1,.,TGCGCCAGCAGCTTGGAGGGGAACACTGAAGCTTTCTTT,CASSLEGNTEAFF
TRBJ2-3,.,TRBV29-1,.,TGCAGCGTTTACCGCACAGATACGCAGTATTTT,CSVYRTDTQYF
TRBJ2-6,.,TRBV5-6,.,TGTGCCAGCCAACCCCTTGCGGCTAGTCCTACCTCTGGGGCCAACGTCCTGACTTTC,CASQPLAASPTSGANVLTF
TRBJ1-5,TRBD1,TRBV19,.,TGTGCCAGTAGTTTGTCCCGGGACAGGGGATACGGTCAGCCCCAGCATTTT,CASSLSRDRGYGQPQHF
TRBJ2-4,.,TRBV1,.,TGCACCAGGCTGCGTTGGACTTCCCCTAAGGCCAAAAACATTCAGTACTTC,CTRLRWTSPKAKNIQYF
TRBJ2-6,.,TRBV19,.,TGTGCCAGTAGTATTAGGTCAAGTCTCTCGGGGGCCAACGTCCTGACTTTC,CASSIRSSLSGANVLTF
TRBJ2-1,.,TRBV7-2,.,TGTGCCAGCAGCTACTTTGGCGGGGGCCCCTACAATGAGCAGTTCTTC,CASSYFGGGPYNEQFF
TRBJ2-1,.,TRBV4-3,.,TGCGCCAGCAGCCCCCTATGGGGGGAAGGAGACAATGAGCAGTTCTTC,CASSPLWGEGDNEQFF
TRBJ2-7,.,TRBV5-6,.,TGTGCCAGCAGCCTCACCCCCACAGCCTACGAGCAGTACTTC,CASSLTPTAYEQYF
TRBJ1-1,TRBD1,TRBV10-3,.,TGTGCCATCAGTGAAGGTGGGACAGCTATGAACACTGAAGCTTTCTTT,CAISEGGTAMNTEAFF
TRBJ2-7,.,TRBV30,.,TGTGCCTGGGGGAACGTGGCCTACGAGCAGTACTTC,CAWGNVAYEQYF
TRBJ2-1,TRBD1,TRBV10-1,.,TGCGCCAGCAGCCGGGACAGGGTGGACAATGAGCAGTTCTTC,CASSRDRVDNEQFF
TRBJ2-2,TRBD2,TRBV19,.,TGTGCCTCTACCGACTGGCGGGAGGGTCCCCCCGGGGAGCTGTTTTTT,CASTDWREGPPGELFF